The sequence of this T cell receptor (beta chain) was determined in a study of T cells in Graves' hyperthyroidism and ophthalmopathy. Study-wide points: Stable hyperthyroidism was told apart from ophthalmopathy by a model built on 13 V-J features. Clonotypes that were expanded in thyroid above 0.001 mostly appeared in blood too. With a median lead of 6.5 months before onset, the model predicted ophthalmopathy.

This clonotype was seen ten or more times. Its specificity is unknown. V dropped 4 bases and J dropped 6 bases, with 19 bases sitting between them. The CDR3 sequence is 15 residues long. Each patient was aged 18 to 65 and had newly diagnosed hyperthyroidism of under 2 months' duration. Amplified TCR beta CDR3 regions derived from RNA transcripts. TCR CDR3 regions were first amplified by RT-PCR with HTBI primers. TCRdb redid the calling of the multiplex PCR reads with MiXCR, one entry per CDR3 protein. The data hold roughly 570,000 distinct CDR3 sequences, with around 46% observed a single time. The clonotype was recovered from a woman aged 18 to 35 with Graves' hyperthyroidism. The sequencing input was peripheral blood or thyroid tissue (not recorded which). The rearrangement joins TRBV12-3 or TRBV12-4 to TRBJ2-7; possibly TRBD1 or TRBD2 for D (5 bases each). The CDR3 DNA sequence: TGTGCCAGCAGTTCCGGCGACGGGGCCTTAGGCGAGCAGTACTTC. It translates to CASSSGDGALGEQYF.